A selection of T cell receptor beta chains follows, all from one sample in a study of blood T cell repertoires in COVID-19. Assay used: immunoSEQ multiplex PCR; TCRdb lists only in-frame clones, some missing. The sample holds 200,000 to 250,000 clones, around 82% seen once. The source material was peripheral blood. These receptors all come from a human donor in a cohort sampled during active COVID-19. Each CDR3 is given with its conserved first and last residue. The order of the fields is CDR3 DNA, CDR3 protein, J gene, V gene, clone size, D gene, CDR3 length. D genes are given only for firm matches. For some rows the clone size is stated as once, few or many, or as a class when expanded; others skip it.

TGTGCCAGCAGCTCGGGACTAGCGGCAACCTACGAGCAGTACTTC,CASSSGLAATYEQYF,TRBJ2-7,TRBV5-8,NA,TRBD2,15
TGTGCCACCGCGTCTACCCTTAATTCACCCCTCCACTTT,CATASTLNSPLHF,TRBJ1-6,TRBV2,NA,NA,13
TGTGCCAGCAGTCCCCGCAGTGGCTACACCTTC,CASSPRSGYTF,TRBJ1-2,TRBV28,NA,NA,11
TGTGCCAGCAGAAAAGACAGAAGGACTGAAGCTTTCTTT,CASRKDRRTEAFF,TRBJ1-1,TRBV6-5,NA,NA,13
TGTGCCAGCAGCTTAGGGGGGAGGGGAGCTTTCTTT,CASSLGGRGAFF,TRBJ1-1,TRBV13,once,NA,12
TGTGCCAGCAGCCCCGGGGTAGGTGGGGGCAATCAGCCCCAGCATTTT,CASSPGVGGGNQPQHF,TRBJ1-5,TRBV11-2,NA,NA,16
TGTGCCAGCAGTACCGGACTAGCGGGGACTGGGAATGAGCAGTTCTTC,CASSTGLAGTGNEQFF,TRBJ2-1,TRBV7-9,NA,TRBD2,16
TGTGCCAGCAGCTTAGAGTCAGGCTCCTACGAGCAGTACTTC,CASSLESGSYEQYF,TRBJ2-7,TRBV11-3,NA,NA,14
TGTGCCAGCAGTTACCAGGCAGGGGGCACGAACACTGAAGCTTTCTTT,CASSYQAGGTNTEAFF,TRBJ1-1,TRBV6-5,NA,TRBD1,16
TGTGCCAGCTCACCCGCCGTTGGCCGCGGGAGCTCCTACGAGCAGTACTTC,CASSPAVGRGSSYEQYF,TRBJ2-7,TRBV18,NA,TRBD2,17
TGTGCCAGCAGTTTGGAGGGCCGCGAAAAACTGTTTTTT,CASSLEGREKLFF,TRBJ1-4,TRBV27,NA,NA,13
TGTGCCAGCAGTAGAACTACAACTAATGAAAAACTGTTTTTT,CASSRTTTNEKLFF,TRBJ1-4,TRBV6-2/TRBV6-3,NA,NA,14
TGTGCCAGTAGTCCCAACAGGGGCCGGGGCACCGGGGAGCTGTTTTTT,CASSPNRGRGTGELFF,TRBJ2-2,TRBV19,NA,TRBD1,16
TGTGCCAGCAGCCCCGGGACAGCTCACTATGGCTACACCTTC,CASSPGTAHYGYTF,TRBJ1-2,TRBV6-5,NA,TRBD1,14
TGTGCCAGCAGCCCACAGGGGAACTATGGCTACACCTTC,CASSPQGNYGYTF,TRBJ1-2,TRBV12-3/TRBV12-4,once,TRBD1,13
TGCGCCAGCAGCTTGGACCCACAGGGGGGTGAGAGAGCTTTCTTT,CASSLDPQGGERAFF,TRBJ1-1,TRBV5-1,few,TRBD1,15
TGTGCCAGCAGTTCCCTTCAGGGCGTTTCACCCCTCCACTTT,CASSSLQGVSPLHF,TRBJ1-6,TRBV6-5,NA,NA,14
TGTGCCACCAGCAGAGGGAGGACAGGGAACTATGGCTACACCTTC,CATSRGRTGNYGYTF,TRBJ1-2,TRBV15,NA,TRBD1,15
TGTGCCAGCAGCCGGGACAGGGGGCAAGCTCAGCCCCAGCATTTT,CASSRDRGQAQPQHF,TRBJ1-5,TRBV7-9,NA,TRBD1,15
TGCGCCAGCAGCTTGGAAGGGGTCAGCAGCACCTATGGCTACACCTTC,CASSLEGVSSTYGYTF,TRBJ1-2,TRBV5-1,NA,NA,16
TGTGCCAGCAGCCTTCAGGGACTAGCGGGAGGTGAGCAGTTCTTC,CASSLQGLAGGEQFF,TRBJ2-1,TRBV3-1/TRBV3-2,NA,TRBD2,15
TGTGCCAGCAGTGAGGACAGGGACGCAGGAAACACCATATATTTT,CASSEDRDAGNTIYF,TRBJ1-3,TRBV6-4,NA,TRBD1,15
TGTGCCAGCAGCTTCAACAGTGCGAACACCGGGGAGCTGTTTTTT,CASSFNSANTGELFF,TRBJ2-2,TRBV5-5,NA,NA,15